Following are 23 T cell receptor beta chains from one sample sequenced in a study of blood T cells in healthy people across ages. Primed by a sample-barcoded 5' primer and a J-beta primer mix, a second PCR proceeded for 7 to 11 cycles. TCRdb called the 5' RACE reads again in MiXCR, with one record for every CDR3 protein. The sample consists of 540,000 or so distinct CDR3 sequences, approximately 30% of them appearing once. The sample was blood. The origin of the receptors is a woman in her 70s in good health.

CDR3: CASGWDTSGDIQYF. CDR3 coding DNA: TGTGCCAGCGGGTGGGATACCTCAGGGGACATTCAGTACTTC. The genes are TRBV7-8 and TRBJ2-4; possibly TRBD1 for D (6 bases). Per germline, CDR1 SGHVS and CDR2 FQNEAQ. Trimming removed 8 bases at V and 8 bases at J, with 19 bases between. This CDR3 is 14 amino acids long.

This clonotype has more than one count but fewer than ten. The chain couples TRBV11-3 to TRBJ2-4; D may match TRBD1 or TRBD2 (5 bases each). CDR3 length: 18 amino acids. The V and J ends lost 0 bases and 2 bases respectively, with 17 bases between them. The germline CDR1 and CDR2 sequences are SGHNT and YENEEA. This CDR3 is CASSLDIGRPGPKNIQYF. CDR3 coding DNA: TGTGCCAGCAGCTTAGATATAGGGCGCCCGGGGCCCAAAAACATTCAGTACTTC.

This clonotype has more than one count but fewer than ten. J is TRBJ1-4 and V is TRBV2; D is unresolved. This CDR3 is built from 14 residues. Germline V gene data show CDR1 as SNHLY and CDR2 as FYNNEI. V was pared by 1 base and J by 4 bases, with 7 bases between. Here the CDR3 reads CASSEGSLNEKLFF. CDR3 nucleotides: TGTGCCAGCAGTGAAGGCAGCCTTAATGAAAAACTGTTTTTT. Based on the CDR3 plus reference TRBV2 and TRBJ1-4, the full variable domain is EPEVTQTPSHQVTQMGQEVILRCVPISNHLYFYWYRQILGQKVEFLVSFYNNEISEKSEIFDDQFSVERPDGSNFTLKIRSTKLEDSAMYFCASSEGSLNEKLFFGSGTQLSVL.

In regard to this clonotype: Because the CDR3 is missing its conserved closing phenylalanine or tryptophan, this is likely a read error. V usage is TRBV7-8 and J usage is TRBJ2-5; D is ambiguous. V was pared by 5 bases and J by 0 bases, with 7 bases between. CDR3 size: 13 residues. From germline, CDR1 is SGHVS and CDR2 FQNEAQ. The CDR3 reads CASSRYNQETQYL. The CDR3 DNA is TGTGCCAGCAGCCGATATAACCAAGAGACCCAGTACCTC.

On this clonotype: A read error may explain this, as a much larger clone is one base away. J is TRBJ2-5 and V is TRBV6-6; no firm D call. There are 11 residues in the CDR3. V was cut by 6 bases and J by 5 bases, with 7 bases left in between. Germline CDR1 reads MNHNY; CDR2 reads SVGAGI (reference sequence). CDR3 bases: TGTGCCAGCAGCCCCGTGGAGACCCAGTACTTC. It is translated as CASSPVETQYF.

A few counts support this clonotype. V and J are TRBV7-2 and TRBJ1-1; D is uncertain. Germline V gene lookup returns CDR1 SGHTA and CDR2 FQGNSA. V gave up 1 base and J gave up 3 bases, with 9 bases separating them. The CDR3 extends over 14 amino acids. The CDR3 DNA follows: TGTGCCAGCAGCTTAGTCGGGAGCTACACTGAAGCTTTCTTT. This translates into CASSLVGSYTEAFF.

This chain links TRBV6-6 with TRBJ1-1, with D perhaps matching TRBD1 (6 bases). With 2 bases removed from V and 3 bases from J, the gap between germline ends came to 13 bases. The CDR3 runs to 15 residues. Germline lookup yields CDR1 MNHNY and CDR2 SVGAGI (reference sequence). The CDR3 DNA is TGTGCCAGCAGTTACCCCGCGGGGGCCCACACTGAAGCTTTCTTT. It codes for CASSYPAGAHTEAFF.

This clonotype was counted between two and nine times. This chain links TRBV3-1 with TRBJ2-2; 7 bases are shared with TRBD2. Germline CDR1 reads LGHDT; CDR2 reads YNNKEL (reference sequence). The CDR3 covers 14 residues. Germline trimming cut 4 bases from V and 4 bases from J; bases unmatched to any gene: 3. The CDR3 region is CASSRGEGTGELFF. DNA of the CDR3: TGTGCCAGCAGCCGCGGGGAGGGCACCGGGGAGCTGTTTTTT. The full variable domain, completed using reference TRBV3-1 and TRBJ2-2, is DTAVSQTPKYLVTQMGNDKSIKCEQNLGHDTMYWYKQDSKKFLKIMFSYNNKELIINETVPNRFSPKSPDKAHLNLHINSLELGDSAVYFCASSRGEGTGELFFGEGSRLTVL.

Note on this clonotype: The junction departs from the called germline gene at one end, perhaps through a read error. The rearrangement uses TRBV7-8 and TRBJ1-1; TRBD1 aligns across 7 bases. The CDR3 sequence is 15 residues long. CDR1 SGHVS and CDR2 FQNEAQ come from the germline V gene. In DNA, the CDR3 is TGTGCCAGTCATAAACAGGGGCGGGGGAACACTGAAACTTTCTTT. Residues: CASHKQGRGNTETFF.

Many counts were recorded for this clonotype. The chain uses TRBV25-1 and TRBJ2-3; D gene ambiguous. The CDR3 loop spans 13 amino acids. Germline V gives CDR1 MGHDK, CDR2 SYGVNS. V lost 4 bases to trimming and J lost 2 bases, with 7 bases between them. The CDR3 coding sequence is TGTGCCAGCAGTGGAAGCGACACAGATACGCAGTATTTT. Protein product: CASSGSDTDTQYF.

J is TRBJ1-4 and V is TRBV27; D is undetermined. Germline-derived CDR1 and CDR2 are MNHEY and SMNVEV (reference sequence). Between the trimmed V and J ends, which lost 2 bases and 3 bases, there was a span of 4 bases. This CDR3 comprises 13 residues. CDR3 DNA sequence: TGTGCCAGCAGTTTACGGGCTAATGAAAAACTGTTTTTT. Its protein is CASSLRANEKLFF.

The chain employs TRBV3-1 and TRBJ2-7; D unresolved. The CDR3 is made up of 15 amino acids. Per germline, CDR1 LGHDT and CDR2 YNNKEL (reference sequence). Trimming stripped 0 bases from V and 3 bases from J, with 12 bases between. The CDR3, as DNA: TGTGCCAGCAGCCAAGATATTACACCAATCTACGAGCAGTACTTC. Protein sequence: CASSQDITPIYEQYF.

Ten or more counts support this clonotype. V gene TRBV6-2 or TRBV6-3 combines with J gene TRBJ1-1; D not certain. Germline CDR1 and CDR2: MNHEY and SVGEGT. V shed 6 bases and J shed 1 base, with 9 bases lying between them. CDR3 size: 13 residues. The CDR3 coding sequence is TGTGCCAGCAGCGTCGAAGGGAACACTGAAGCTTTCTTT. Translating gives CASSVEGNTEAFF.

The chain recombines TRBV20-1 with TRBJ2-7, with 8 bases matching TRBD1. CDR1 DFQATT and CDR2 SNEGSKA come from the germline V gene (reference sequence). Losses at the gene ends were 2 bases for V and 0 bases for J; bases not matched to a gene: 3. CDR3 length: 14 amino acids. The CDR3 sequence is CSARRDRLSYEQYF. CDR3 sequence (DNA): TGCAGTGCTAGAAGGGACAGGCTCTCCTACGAGCAGTACTTC.

The chain employs TRBV6-2 or TRBV6-3 and TRBJ2-5; D gene uncertain. The V gene's germline CDR1 is MNHEY and CDR2 SVGEGT. V dropped 6 bases and J dropped 2 bases, with 16 bases sitting between them. CDR3 length: 15 residues. CDR3 sequence reads: CASSLSGLLQETQYF. As DNA, the CDR3 is TGTGCCAGCAGCCTCTCAGGCCTCCTACAAGAGACCCAGTACTTC.

The chain carries TRBV6-2 or TRBV6-3 and TRBJ1-1, with D hard to call. Trimming cost V 2 bases and J 0 bases, with 10 bases left between them. The CDR3 consists of 15 residues. CDR1 is MNHEY and CDR2 is SVGEGT in the germline V gene. The CDR3 is CASSYPYSVNTEAFF. The CDR3 region has the DNA TGTGCCAGCAGTTACCCCTACAGTGTGAACACTGAAGCTTTCTTT.

Note on this clonotype: With a much larger clone just one base away, this may be a read error. The chain uses TRBV5-1 and TRBJ1-4; D gene uncertain. Trimming took off 2 bases at V and 5 bases at J, with 10 bases between the two ends. The CDR3 contains 14 residues. In germline, CDR1 is SGHRS, CDR2 YFSETQ. The CDR3 sequence is CASSFGFQNEKLFF. The DNA of the CDR3 is TGCGCCAGCAGCTTCGGGTTCCAGAATGAAAAACTGTTTTTT.

Many counts were recorded for this clonotype. The chain is built from TRBV7-2 and TRBJ1-2; 10 positions agree with TRBD1. Trimming took 0 bases from V and 3 from J; bases not matched to a gene: 1. Germline assignment: CDR1 SGHTA and CDR2 FQGNSA. There are 15 residues in the CDR3. CDR3: CASSLAGTGDYGYTF. DNA of the CDR3: TGTGCCAGCAGCTTAGCGGGGACAGGGGACTATGGCTACACCTTC.

CDR3 DNA sequence: TGCGCCAGCAGCCTATACCCGGGACATAGCACTGAAGCTTTCTTT. Translating it yields CASSLYPGHSTEAFF. The chain uses TRBV4-3 and TRBJ1-1; D might be TRBD1 (6 bases). CDR3 length: 15 amino acids. CDR1 is LGHNA, CDR2 YSLEER, per germline. The V and J ends lost 4 bases and 4 bases respectively, with 16 bases between them.

This clonotype showed up just a few times. This chain links TRBV12-3 or TRBV12-4 with TRBJ2-7, with D tentatively TRBD2 (5 bases). V shed 3 bases and J shed 0 bases, with 15 bases lying between them. The CDR3 contains 16 residues. The CDR3 loop reads CASSFVAQRGSYEQYF. The CDR3 bases are TGTGCCAGCAGTTTCGTGGCCCAACGGGGCTCCTACGAGCAGTACTTC.

The rearrangement links TRBV6-5 to TRBJ2-7, with 11 bases matching TRBD1. Germline CDR1 reads MNHEY; CDR2 reads SVGAGI. With V trimmed by 2 bases and J by 4 bases, 7 bases remained unmatched. CDR3 length equals 16 residues. The CDR3 sequence is CASSYRPGQGDYEQYF. The CDR3 DNA follows: TGTGCCAGCAGTTACCGTCCGGGACAGGGGGATTACGAGCAGTACTTC.

In its sample, this clonotype was seen once. V gene TRBV27 combines with J gene TRBJ2-2; no firm D call. V was shortened by 7 bases and J by 4 bases, with 16 bases between the two germline ends. Per germline, CDR1 MNHEY and CDR2 SMNVEV (reference sequence). The CDR3 runs to 15 residues. The CDR3 nucleotides read TGTGCCAGCACCCAGAGGCGTTTCCGCACCGGGGAGCTGTTTTTT. Residues: CASTQRRFRTGELFF.

This chain uses TRBV7-2 with TRBJ1-2; D remains unclear. V lost 2 bases and J lost 8, with 9 bases in between. CDR3 size: 12 residues. CDR1 and CDR2 from the germline V gene are SGHTA and FQGNSA. The chain's CDR3 is CASSLRRPGYTF. DNA of the CDR3: TGTGCCAGCAGCTTACGGCGTCCAGGCTACACCTTC.